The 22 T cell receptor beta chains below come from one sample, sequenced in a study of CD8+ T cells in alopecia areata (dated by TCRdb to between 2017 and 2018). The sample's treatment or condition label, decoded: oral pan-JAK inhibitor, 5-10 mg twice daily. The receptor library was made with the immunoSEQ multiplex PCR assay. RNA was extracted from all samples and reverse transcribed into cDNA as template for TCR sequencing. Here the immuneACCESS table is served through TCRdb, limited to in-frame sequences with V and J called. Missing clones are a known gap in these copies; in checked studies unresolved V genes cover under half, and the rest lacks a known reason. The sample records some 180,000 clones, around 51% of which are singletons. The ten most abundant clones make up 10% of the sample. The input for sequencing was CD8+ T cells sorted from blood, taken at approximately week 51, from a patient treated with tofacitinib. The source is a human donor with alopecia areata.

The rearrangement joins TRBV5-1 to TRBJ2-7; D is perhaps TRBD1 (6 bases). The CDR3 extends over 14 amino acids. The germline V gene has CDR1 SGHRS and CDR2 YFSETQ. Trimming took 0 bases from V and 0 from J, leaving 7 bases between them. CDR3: CASSLARGSYEQYF. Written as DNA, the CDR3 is TGCGCCAGCAGCTTGGCCAGGGGCTCCTACGAGCAGTACTTC.

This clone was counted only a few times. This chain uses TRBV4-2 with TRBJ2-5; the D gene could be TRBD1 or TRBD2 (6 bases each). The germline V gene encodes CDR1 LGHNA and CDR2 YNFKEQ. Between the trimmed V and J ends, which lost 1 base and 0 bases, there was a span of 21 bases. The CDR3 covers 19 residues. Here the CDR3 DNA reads TGTGCCAGCAGCCAAGGAGGGGGAGTCGCGGGGAGGTACCAAGAGACCCAGTACTTC. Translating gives CASSQGGGVAGRYQETQYF.

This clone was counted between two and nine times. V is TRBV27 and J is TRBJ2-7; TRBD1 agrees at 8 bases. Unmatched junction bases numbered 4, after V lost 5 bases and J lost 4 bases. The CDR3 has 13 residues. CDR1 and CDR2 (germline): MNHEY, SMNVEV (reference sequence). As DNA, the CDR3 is TGTGCCAGCAGTGGGCAGGGGGCTTACGAGCAGTACTTC. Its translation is CASSGQGAYEQYF.

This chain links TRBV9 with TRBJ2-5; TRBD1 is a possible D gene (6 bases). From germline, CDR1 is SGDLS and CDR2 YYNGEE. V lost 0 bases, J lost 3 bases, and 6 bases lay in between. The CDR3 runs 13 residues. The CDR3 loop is CASSVEGEETQYF. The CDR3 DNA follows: TGTGCCAGCAGCGTAGAGGGGGAAGAGACCCAGTACTTC.

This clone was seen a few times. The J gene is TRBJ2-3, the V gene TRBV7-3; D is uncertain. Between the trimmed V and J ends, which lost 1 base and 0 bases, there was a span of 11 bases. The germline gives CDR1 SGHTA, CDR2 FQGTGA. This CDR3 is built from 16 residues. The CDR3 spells CASSLSGAMSTDTQYF. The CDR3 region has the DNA TGTGCCAGCAGCTTAAGCGGAGCGATGAGCACAGATACGCAGTATTTT.

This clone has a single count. The CDR3 here is CATGLAGIEQYF. The CDR3 coding sequence is TGTGCCACCGGACTAGCGGGTATTGAGCAGTACTTC. The chain joins TRBV27 to TRBJ2-7, with 11 bases that match TRBD2. Germline loops: CDR1 MNHEY, CDR2 SMNVEV (reference sequence). After removal of 10 bases from V and 7 bases from J, the junction contained 6 bases not matched to a gene. The length of the CDR3 is 12 residues.

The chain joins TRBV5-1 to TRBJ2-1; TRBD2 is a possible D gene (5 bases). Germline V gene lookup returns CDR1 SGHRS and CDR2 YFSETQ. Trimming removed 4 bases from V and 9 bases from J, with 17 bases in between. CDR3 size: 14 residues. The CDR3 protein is CASSPQTIEGEQFF. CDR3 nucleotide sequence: TGCGCCAGCAGCCCACAGACAATCGAGGGTGAGCAGTTCTTC.

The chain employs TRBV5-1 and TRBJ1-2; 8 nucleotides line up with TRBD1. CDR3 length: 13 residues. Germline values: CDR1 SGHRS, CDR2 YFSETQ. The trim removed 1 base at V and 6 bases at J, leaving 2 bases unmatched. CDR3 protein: CASSLSGGDGYTF. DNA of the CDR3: TGCGCCAGCAGCTTGTCAGGGGGCGATGGCTACACCTTC.

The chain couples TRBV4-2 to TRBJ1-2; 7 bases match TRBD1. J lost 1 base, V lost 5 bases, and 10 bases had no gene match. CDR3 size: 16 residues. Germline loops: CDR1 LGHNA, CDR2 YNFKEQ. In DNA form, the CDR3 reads TGTGCCAGCAGCAAGAATGGACAGGATCATAACTATGGCTACACCTTC. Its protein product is CASSKNGQDHNYGYTF.

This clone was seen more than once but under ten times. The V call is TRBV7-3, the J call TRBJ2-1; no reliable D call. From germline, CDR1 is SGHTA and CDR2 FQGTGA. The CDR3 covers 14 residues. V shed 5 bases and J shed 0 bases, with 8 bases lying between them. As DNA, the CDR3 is TGTGCCAGCAGCCCAGTGGGCTCCTACAATGAGCAGTTCTTC. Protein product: CASSPVGSYNEQFF.

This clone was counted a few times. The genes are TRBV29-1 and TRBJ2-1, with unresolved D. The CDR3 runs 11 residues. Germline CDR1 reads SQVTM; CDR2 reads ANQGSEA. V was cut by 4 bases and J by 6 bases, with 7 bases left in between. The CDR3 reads CSVVPPNEQFF. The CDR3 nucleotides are TGCAGCGTTGTTCCTCCCAATGAGCAGTTCTTC.

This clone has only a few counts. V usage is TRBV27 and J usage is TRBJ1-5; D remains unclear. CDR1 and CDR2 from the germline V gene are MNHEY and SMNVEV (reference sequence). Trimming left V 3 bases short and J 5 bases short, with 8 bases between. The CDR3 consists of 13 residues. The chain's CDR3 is CASSFDGDQPQHF. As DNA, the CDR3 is TGTGCCAGCAGTTTTGATGGGGATCAGCCCCAGCATTTT.

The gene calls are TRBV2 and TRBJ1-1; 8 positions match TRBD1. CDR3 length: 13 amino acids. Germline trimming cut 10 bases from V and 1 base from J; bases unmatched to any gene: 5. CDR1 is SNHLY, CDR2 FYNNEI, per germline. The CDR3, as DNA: TGTGCCAAACAGGGGGGGAAGAACACTGAAGCTTTCTTT. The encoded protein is CAKQGGKNTEAFF.

CDR3 residues: CASSYSNTEAFF. The CDR3, as DNA: TGTGCCAGCAGCTACAGTAACACTGAAGCTTTCTTT. The V and J genes are TRBV13 and TRBJ1-1; no definite D call. The CDR3 runs 12 residues. The germline V and J ends were trimmed by 4 bases and 2 bases, with 5 bases remaining between them. From germline, CDR1 is PRHDT and CDR2 FYEKMQ (reference sequence).

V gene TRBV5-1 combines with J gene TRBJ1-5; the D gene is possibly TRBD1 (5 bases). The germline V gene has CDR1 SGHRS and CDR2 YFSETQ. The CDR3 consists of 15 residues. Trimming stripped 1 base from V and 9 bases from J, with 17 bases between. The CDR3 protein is CASSLQGTADGPQHF. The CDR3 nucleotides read TGCGCCAGCAGCTTGCAAGGGACCGCGGACGGGCCCCAGCATTTT.

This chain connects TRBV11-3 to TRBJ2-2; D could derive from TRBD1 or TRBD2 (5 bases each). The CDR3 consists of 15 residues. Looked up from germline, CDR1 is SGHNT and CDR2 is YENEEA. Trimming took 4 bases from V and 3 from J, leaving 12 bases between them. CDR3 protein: CASSSRDAYTGELFF. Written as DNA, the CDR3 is TGTGCCAGCAGCTCCCGGGACGCCTACACCGGGGAGCTGTTTTTT.

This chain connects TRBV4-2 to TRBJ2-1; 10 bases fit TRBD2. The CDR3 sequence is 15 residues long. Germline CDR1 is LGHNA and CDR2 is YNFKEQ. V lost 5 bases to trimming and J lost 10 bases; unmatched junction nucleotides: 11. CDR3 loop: CASSSSSGGPGEQFF. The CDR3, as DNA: TGTGCCAGCAGCTCCTCTAGCGGGGGCCCCGGGGAGCAGTTCTTC.

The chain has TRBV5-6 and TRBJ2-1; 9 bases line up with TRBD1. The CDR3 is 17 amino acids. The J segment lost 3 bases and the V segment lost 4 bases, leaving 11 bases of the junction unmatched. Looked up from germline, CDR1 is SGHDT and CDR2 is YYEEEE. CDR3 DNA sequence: TGTGCCAGCAGCCGACTTCGAGACAGGGGGGACTACAATGAGCAGTTCTTC. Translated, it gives CASSRLRDRGDYNEQFF. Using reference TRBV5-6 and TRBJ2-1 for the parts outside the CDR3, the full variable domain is DAGVTQSPTHLIKTRGQQVTLRCSPKSGHDTVSWYQQALGQGPQFIFQYYEEEERQRGNFPDRFSGHQFPNYSSELNVNALLLGDSALYLCASSRLRDRGDYNEQFFGPGTRLTVL.

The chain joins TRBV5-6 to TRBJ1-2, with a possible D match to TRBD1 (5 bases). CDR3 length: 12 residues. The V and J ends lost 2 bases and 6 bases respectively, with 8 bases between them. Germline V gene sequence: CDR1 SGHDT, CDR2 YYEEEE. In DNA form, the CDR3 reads TGTGCCAGCAGCTTAGGGGCTCATGGCTACACCTTC. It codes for CASSLGAHGYTF.

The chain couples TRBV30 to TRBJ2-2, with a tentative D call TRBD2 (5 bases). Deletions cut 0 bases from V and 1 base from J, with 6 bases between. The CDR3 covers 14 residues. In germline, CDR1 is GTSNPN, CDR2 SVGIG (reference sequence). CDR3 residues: CAWSVGRNTGELFF. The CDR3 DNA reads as TGTGCCTGGAGTGTGGGGAGGAACACCGGGGAGCTGTTTTTT.

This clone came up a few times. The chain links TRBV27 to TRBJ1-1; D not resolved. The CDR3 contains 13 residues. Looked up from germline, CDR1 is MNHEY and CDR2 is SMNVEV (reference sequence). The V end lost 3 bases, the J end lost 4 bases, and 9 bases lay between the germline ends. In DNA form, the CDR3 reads TGTGCCAGCAGTTTTGGAGGGAGCACTGAAGCTTTCTTT. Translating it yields CASSFGGSTEAFF.

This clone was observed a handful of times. CDR3 DNA: TGTGCCAGCAGCTTAGCCACGCCCGGGGGGTATTCCTACGAGCAGTACTTC. Protein sequence: CASSLATPGGYSYEQYF. The gene calls are TRBV7-2 and TRBJ2-7, with 7 bases lining up with TRBD2. Germline CDR1 and CDR2: SGHTA and FQGNSA. V lost 0 bases, J lost 1 base, and 9 bases stayed unmatched. The CDR3 is 17 residues long.